This T cell receptor beta chain was sequenced for a study of blood T cell repertoires in COVID-19. Enrolment of Seattle patients took place during active infection, and they were followed longitudinally. In the original workflow: Researchers report that nucleated cell counts were estimated from reference gene primer amplification. TCRdb keeps only in-frame clones here, not all; method: immunoSEQ multiplex PCR. The DNA was the basis for D and trimming; V, J and clone size are from that table. The sample lists around 400,000 clones, around 87% occurring once. Looked up from germline, CDR1 is ENHRY and CDR2 is SYGVKD. The V gene end was trimmed by 4 bases and the J gene end by 7 bases; junction bases not matched to a gene: 10. This CDR3 spans 16 amino acids.

The specimen was peripheral blood. The source of this sequence is a woman in her sixties with COVID-19, enrolled during active disease. This rearrangement joins TRBV10-3 to TRBJ2-1, with 10 bases fitting TRBD2. The chain's CDR3 is CAISASSGGPRNEQFF. The CDR3 DNA is TGTGCCATCAGTGCCAGTAGCGGGGGGCCTAGAAATGAGCAGTTCTTC.